This TCR beta chain is drawn from a study of human T cells and chemical hapten exposure. At the level of the study: Skin of the upper inner arm, around 2 cm by around 2 cm, received 2% DPC for sensitization.

Each CDR3 protein is one row after TCRdb ran MiXCR on the RACE reads. The table records 150,000 or so distinct CDR3 sequences, about 15% of them present only once. This CDR3 region has 14 residues. V shed 6 bases and J 8 bases; nucleotides not matched to a gene: 8. CDR1 LNHDA and CDR2 SQIVND come from the germline V gene (reference sequence). The time point was: patch test 1, 2 weeks after DPC sensitization. Treatment described: therapeutic diphenylcyclopropenone sensitization with weekly scalp DPC. The starting material was whole blood, obtained in connection with sensitization to the hapten diphenylcyclopropenone (DPC). The gene calls are TRBV19 and TRBJ2-1; TRBD1 aligns across 9 bases. This TCR derives from a woman in her thirties with alopecia areata. Some clones in this sample may be carry-over from other donors' samples. The CDR3, as DNA: TGTGCCAGTAGGGGGACAGGGAATTTGGATGAGCAGTTCTTC. Protein product: CASRGTGNLDEQFF.